One T cell receptor beta chain is described in this entry. Its cognate antigen has yet to be identified. No base qualities exist here, and no much larger clone lies one base off it. This record belongs to a study of T-cell reconstitution after alpha-beta-depleted transplantation in children (dated by TCRdb to the mid-2010s). With respect to the entire study: Using TCR repertoire profiling, the study quantitatively followed how T-cell immune reconstitution unfolded in children after TCRalphabeta/CD19-depleted allogeneic hematopoietic cell transplantation.

Taken with the paper, the label for treatment or condition translates to: allogeneic hematopoietic cell transplantation with graft depleted of TCRalphabeta T cells and CD19 B cells. Transplant recipients were children who received TCRalphabeta/CD19-depleted allogeneic hematopoietic cell grafts. The paper as a whole reports these results and caveats: Over subsequent months, a decline in hyperexpanded clone frequencies was noted, and after one year, T-cell counts and TCRbeta diversity were mostly ascribed to newly produced T cells. In some patients, the high TCRbeta diversity seen at day 60 was put down to recipient T cells and intrathymic progenitors that had survived conditioning. About two months after transplant, the apparently early recovery of alphabetaT-cell counts reportedly depended on just several hundred clones that had expanded rapidly and came from non-depleted graft cells.

The library was built by means of PCR. TCRdb shows the sequencer as Illumina HiSeq 2500. TCR libraries were prepared with molecular barcoding, using unique molecular identifiers to normalize TCRbeta repertoire quantification. The public reads were reprocessed in TCRdb via fastp at Q25 and MiXCR, keeping in-frame beta chains. Records with the same CDR3 protein are collapsed into one entry carrying the most frequent genes and DNA. This sample is represented by roughly 110,000 distinct CDR3 sequences; approximately 10% of them were singletons. The ten largest clonotypes hold roughly a third of the sample. V is shortened by 0 bases, J by 3 bases, and the region joining them spans 9 bases. From a lookup of the germline V gene, CDR1 and CDR2 are SGHRS and YFSETQ. Counted from cysteine to phenylalanine, this CDR3 has 14 amino acids. Only the CDR3 part of the read is kept: 42 bases, read in frame from the first base.

This TCR derives from a boy between 2 and 10 years old with acute lymphoblastic leukemia, due to receive a stem cell transplant. The material was PBMCs, obtained before TCRalphabeta/CD19-depleted stem cell transplant. The chain is made from TRBV5-1 and TRBJ2-5, with no confidently assigned D gene. The nucleotides are TGCGCCAGCAGCTTGGGTACCCAAGAAGAGACCCAGTACTTC. This sequence encodes CASSLGTQEETQYF.